The table lists the clone carrying this T cell receptor beta chain with a few counts. The data originate from a study of blood T cells in healthy people across ages. The V gene's germline CDR1 is SGHRS and CDR2 YFSETQ. The CDR3 contains 17 residues. Trimming cost V 5 bases and J 1 base; bases outside gene matches: 8. The authors ran a second PCR of roughly 6 to 11 cycles using a sample-barcoded 5' primer and a J-beta primer mix. TCRdb re-called the 5' RACE reads through MiXCR, storing one row per CDR3 protein. This table has hundreds of thousands of distinct CDR3 sequences, roughly 44% appearing once.

The chain recombines TRBV5-1 with TRBJ2-5, with 13 bases that match TRBD2. The TCR sequence derives from a man between 60 and 75 years old in good health. Sequencing was carried out using blood. Written as DNA, the CDR3 is TGCGCCAGCAGTCGACTAGCGGGGGGTAACTTCCAAGAGACCCAGTACTTC. It translates to CASSRLAGGNFQETQYF.